This section outlines one T cell receptor (beta chain) sequence together with its context. Its antigen is not identified. The sample comes from a study of cytomegalovirus exposure and HLA in healthy donors. Overall study findings and caveats: TCR sequences were mostly rare, though some public TCRs occurred in many donors. A missense variant in DCLRE1C was later tied to TCR beta V- and J-gene trimming. Later work associated roughly 17,000 TCR beta sequences with HLA alleles at 0.05 false discovery rate.

With 60 Vbeta and 13 Jbeta primers, the PCR was carried out. Per the original data handling: Per a later analysis, the number of unique TCR beta chains was roughly 80 million, of which roughly 10 million were shared. The data were produced by immunoSEQ multiplex PCR, yet TCRdb's version contains in-frame clones alone and is incomplete. V, J and clone size are those of that table, while D and trimming were read from the DNA. The profile covers 200,000 to 300,000 clones, with around 83% appearing a single time and roughly 0.24% taken by the ten largest. J gave up 9 bases and V 3 bases, and 8 bases lay outside the gene matches. This CDR3 is 15 amino acids long. Germline assignment: CDR1 MGHRA and CDR2 YSYEKL.

The material sequenced was PBMCs. The TCR sequence derives from a girl aged 2-15 years in good health and CMV-seronegative. The rearrangement uses TRBV4-1 and TRBJ2-5; 12 bases align to TRBD2. The CDR3 nucleotides are TGCGCCAGCAGCCAGGCCACTAGCGGGGGGCCGCCCCAGTACTTC. Protein: CASSQATSGGPPQYF.